This is a list of T cell receptor beta chains from one sample in a study of cytomegalovirus exposure and HLA in healthy donors. Profiling relied on immunoSEQ multiplex PCR, and the TCRdb table lists in-frame clones only, not all of them. The sample has roughly 300,000 clones, about nine tenths seen once; the top ten hold roughly 1.2%. Sequences were obtained from PBMCs. All receptors derive from a woman in her 30s in good health and CMV-seropositive. Each CDR3 is given with its conserved first and last residue. A D gene is named only where the DNA matches it firmly. Some rows have no size entry. The others give once, few or many, or a class for an expanded clone.

D gene,clone size,J gene,V gene,CDR3 DNA,CDR3 protein
TRBD2,.,TRBJ2-1,TRBV29-1,TGCAGCGTTGAAGATACGACTAGCGGGAGGTACAATGAGCAGTTCTTC,CSVEDTTSGRYNEQFF
.,.,TRBJ2-2,TRBV7-2,TGTGCCAGCAGCTTAGCTCTTTTTAGTCTAGGCGGGGAGCTGTTTTTT,CASSLALFSLGGELFF
.,.,TRBJ2-2,TRBV5-8,TGTGCCAGCAGCTTGGGGCAGGGAGAGGCCGGGGAGCTGTTTTTT,CASSLGQGEAGELFF
.,once,TRBJ2-7,TRBV29-1,TGCAGCGTTGAATCTGGAGCCGACTACGAGCAGTACTTC,CSVESGADYEQYF
TRBD2,.,TRBJ2-7,TRBV5-1,TGCGCCAGCAGCAGTACTAGCGGGGGGACCTACGAGCAGTACTTC,CASSSTSGGTYEQYF
TRBD1,.,TRBJ2-2,TRBV4-1,TGCGCCAGCAGCCCTCAGACAGGGACGAACACCGGGGAGCTGTTTTTT,CASSPQTGTNTGELFF
TRBD1,.,TRBJ1-3,TRBV29-1,TGCAGCGTTGAATCGATGACAGGGTATGGAAACACCATATATTTT,CSVESMTGYGNTIYF
TRBD1,.,TRBJ2-5,TRBV30,TGTGCCTGGAAGGCGGGAGACAGGGGGCGCGTGGCTAGCGCGATAGAGACCCAGTACTTC,CAWKAGDRGRVASAIETQYF
.,few,TRBJ2-7,TRBV7-2,TGTGCCAGCAGTCACCGATACGAGCAGTACTTC,CASSHRYEQYF
TRBD1,.,TRBJ2-1,TRBV11-3,TGTGCCAGCCGGGAAGACAGGGGCATCAGCTCCTACAATGAGCAGTTCTTC,CASREDRGISSYNEQFF
.,.,TRBJ1-4,TRBV4-1,TGCGCCAGCAGCCGGAAGACTGAGGACATTCGGGAAGGTGAAAAACTGTTTTTT,CASSRKTEDIREGEKLFF
.,.,TRBJ1-1,TRBV7-2,TGTGCCAGCAGCTTAAATCCAGGGATGAACACTGAAGCTTTCTTT,CASSLNPGMNTEAFF
.,.,TRBJ1-4,TRBV6-1,TGTGCCAGCAGTGGGACAGTTGCAACTAATGAAAAACTGTTTTTT,CASSGTVATNEKLFF
TRBD1,.,TRBJ2-7,TRBV7-6,TGTGCCAGCAGCTTATCCGGGACAGGGGGAAGGTGGGCGGACGAGCAGTACTTC,CASSLSGTGGRWADEQYF
.,.,TRBJ1-4,TRBV30,TGTGCCTGGAGTGTTCCTAATGGAAAACTGTTTTTT,CAWSVPNGKLFF
.,.,TRBJ2-3,TRBV6-6,TGTGCCAGCAGTTTCCTAGGCACTGGAGTTAAGGATACGCAGTATTTT,CASSFLGTGVKDTQYF
.,.,TRBJ2-2,TRBV6-5,TGTGCCAGCAGTTACTCGAACCGGCTACCGGCCGGGGAGCTGTTTTTT,CASSYSNRLPAGELFF
.,once,TRBJ2-7,TRBV18,TGTGCCAGCTCCCCACAGGGCGGACGAGGGCCCTACGAGCAGTACTTC,CASSPQGGRGPYEQYF
TRBD1,once,TRBJ2-7,TRBV6-5,TGTGCCAGCAGTACCAAGACAGGGGGTCGCTACGAGCAGTACTTC,CASSTKTGGRYEQYF
.,.,TRBJ1-3,TRBV6-5,TGTGCCAGCCGGGGAACCTCTGGAAACACCATATATTTT,CASRGTSGNTIYF
.,few,TRBJ1-4,TRBV30,TGTGCCTGCCCGGGGGGTGTCAATGAAAAACTGTTTTTT,CACPGGVNEKLFF
.,.,TRBJ2-2,TRBV9,TGTGCCAGCAGCGGCGATTTCTTTACAGGGACGGTCGGGGAGCTGTTTTTT,CASSGDFFTGTVGELFF
.,.,TRBJ2-2,TRBV2,TGTGCCACGGACCCTGCGGGCACCGGGGAGCTGTTTTTT,CATDPAGTGELFF
.,.,TRBJ1-2,TRBV6-1,TGTGCCAGCAGTGAACGGCAGGGCGACTACTATGGCTACACCTTC,CASSERQGDYYGYTF
.,.,TRBJ2-7,TRBV27,TGTGCCAGCAGTTTATCGGGGAGATACTACGAGCAGTACTTC,CASSLSGRYYEQYF
TRBD1,.,TRBJ2-7,TRBV6-1,TGTGCCAGCAGTCCGACAGGGGGCTACGAGCAGTACTTC,CASSPTGGYEQYF
TRBD1,.,TRBJ1-2,TRBV7-9,TGTGCCAGCAGCTGGAGGGACAGGGCGGGTGGCTACACCTTC,CASSWRDRAGGYTF
.,.,TRBJ2-3,TRBV9,TGTGCCAGTCAAAGGGGGGGCGACGCGCGGTTGGATACGCAGTATTTT,CASQRGGDARLDTQYF
TRBD1,.,TRBJ2-1,TRBV6-5,TGTGCCAGCAGTTACGAGGGACAGGGCCTTAGGATTGAGCAGTTCTTC,CASSYEGQGLRIEQFF
.,few,TRBJ1-1,TRBV27,TGTGCCAGCAAGGCGTTGGATGCGCTCCTCACTGAAGCTTTCTTT,CASKALDALLTEAFF
.,.,TRBJ1-6,TRBV18,TGTGCCAGCTCACAAACAGGAAGTAATTCACCCCTCCACTTT,CASSQTGSNSPLHF
.,.,TRBJ1-1,TRBV27,TGTGCCAGCAGCCCTCGTTGGGGTGGGGGTGGGGACACTGAAGCTTTCTTT,CASSPRWGGGGDTEAFF
TRBD1,.,TRBJ2-3,TRBV5-1,TGCGCCAGCAGCTACCCGACAGGGGCGGATACGCAGTATTTT,CASSYPTGADTQYF
.,.,TRBJ2-7,TRBV27,TGTGCCAGCAGTTCCCGCCCAGGGGTCTCCTACGAGCAGTACTTC,CASSSRPGVSYEQYF
.,.,TRBJ2-7,TRBV9,TGTGCCAGCAGCTCCCAACTCCGGGACACCGGCGAGCAGTACTTC,CASSSQLRDTGEQYF
TRBD1,.,TRBJ1-2,TRBV7-9,TGTGCCAGCACCCCCCCCCGGGACAGGGCTGGGGCGACCTATGGCTACACCTTC,CASTPPRDRAGATYGYTF
.,once,TRBJ2-3,TRBV27,TGTGCCAGCAGTTCTCTAACAGGGGACTCAGATACGCAGTATTTT,CASSSLTGDSDTQYF
.,.,TRBJ1-5,TRBV7-9,TGTGCCAGCAGCTCCCCCAATCAGCCCCAGCATTTT,CASSSPNQPQHF
TRBD1,.,TRBJ1-4,TRBV6-5,TGTGCCAGCAGTTCCTTTGACAGGGGAGTCGAAAAACTGTTTTTT,CASSSFDRGVEKLFF
.,.,TRBJ2-7,TRBV7-9,TGTGCCAGCAGTGGCGAAGGGCAGGTTTCCTACGAGCAGTACTTC,CASSGEGQVSYEQYF
TRBD1,.,TRBJ2-3,TRBV28,TGTGCCAGCAGTTTAGGGACAGGGGGCGTCACGGATACGCAGTATTTT,CASSLGTGGVTDTQYF
.,.,TRBJ1-4,TRBV14,TGTGCCAGCAGCCAAGTGGGGGGCCGGGATGAAAAACTGTTTTTT,CASSQVGGRDEKLFF
TRBD2,.,TRBJ2-5,TRBV7-3,TGTGCCAGCAGCTTAAGCCTAGCGGAAGAGACCCAGTACTTC,CASSLSLAEETQYF
.,.,TRBJ1-2,TRBV25-1,TGTGCCAGCAGGGAGATAGGGGGACTGATGGGCTACACCTTC,CASREIGGLMGYTF
.,.,TRBJ2-5,TRBV12-5,TGTGCTAGTGGTTTGGGGCTCCCGGGGGGCCGCGAGACCCAGTACTTC,CASGLGLPGGRETQYF
.,few,TRBJ1-5,TRBV30,TGTGCCTGGATAGAGAAAGGGGCTTACCAGCCCCAGCATTTT,CAWIEKGAYQPQHF
TRBD2,.,TRBJ2-1,TRBV30,TGTGCCTGGAGTGTACGGGGGGGGGTACCCTACAATGAGCAGTTCTTC,CAWSVRGGVPYNEQFF
.,.,TRBJ1-2,TRBV2,TGTGCCAGCAGTGAAGAGCGGGGAGGTGGCTATGGCTACACCTTC,CASSEERGGGYGYTF
TRBD1,.,TRBJ1-1,TRBV29-1,TGCAGCGCGGCGACAGGGGATACTGAAGCTTTCTTT,CSAATGDTEAFF
.,.,TRBJ2-2,TRBV9,TGTGCCAGCAGCGTAGGTGGACTGGGGACCGGGGAGCTGTTTTTT,CASSVGGLGTGELFF